A selection of T cell receptor beta chains follows, all from one sample in a study of T cell changes during pregnancy in multiple sclerosis. Produced via immunoSEQ multiplex PCR; TCRdb's table is partial and in-frame only. The sample holds more than 65,000 clones, roughly 90% seen once. This specimen was peripheral blood, taken after pregnancy. These receptors were obtained from a female donor in good health, enrolled as a control in a pregnancy study. Both conserved end residues are part of each CDR3. The D gene is left open where the match is weak. Size values are once, few and many counts, or a class for expanded clones, and some rows have none.

v_call	j_call	d_call	clone_size	cdr3_aa	cdr3_nt
TRBV7-2	TRBJ2-6	TRBD1	-	CASNQDRGNSGANVLTF	TGTGCCAGCAACCAAGACAGGGGGAACTCTGGGGCCAACGTCCTGACTTTC
TRBV25-1	TRBJ2-7	TRBD1	-	CASSETRTGTYEQYF	TGTGCCAGCAGTGAAACGAGGACAGGGACCTACGAGCAGTACTTC
TRBV5-8	TRBJ2-1	TRBD1	-	CASSSGQGFGVRYEQFF	TGTGCCAGCAGCAGTGGACAGGGATTCGGGGTGCGCTATGAGCAGTTCTTC
TRBV11-3	TRBJ2-1	TRBD2	once	CASSYQILAGGYNEQFF	TGTGCCAGCAGCTACCAAATCCTAGCGGGGGGGTACAATGAGCAGTTCTTC
TRBV28	TRBJ1-5	TRBD1	-	CASSSLTGGRVQPQHF	TGTGCCAGCAGTTCCCTAACAGGGGGCAGGGTTCAGCCCCAGCATTTT
TRBV19	TRBJ1-5	TRBD1	-	CASSIDDLGTGVNQPQHF	TGTGCCAGTAGTATAGATGACCTCGGGACAGGGGTCAATCAGCCCCAGCATTTT
TRBV4-3	TRBJ1-2	TRBD1	-	CASSQGYEGAYGYTF	TGCGCCAGCAGCCAAGGGTACGAGGGGGCCTATGGCTACACCTTC
TRBV4-1	TRBJ1-1	TRBD1	-	CASSDAPGQGTEAFF	TGCGCCAGCAGTGACGCTCCGGGACAGGGCACTGAAGCTTTCTTT
TRBV19	TRBJ1-2	-	once	CASSIDLEVQAVDYGYTF	TGTGCCAGTAGTATAGATCTGGAGGTTCAAGCGGTTGACTATGGCTACACCTTC
TRBV30	TRBJ1-4	-	-	CAWTERGEEKLFF	TGTGCCTGGACCGAACGGGGGGAGGAAAAACTGTTTTTT
TRBV6-1	TRBJ2-7	TRBD2	-	CASSVVSGGGSSYEQYF	TGTGCCAGCAGTGTAGTGAGTGGGGGGGGTAGCTCCTACGAGCAGTACTTC
TRBV5-1	TRBJ2-7	TRBD1	-	CASSTRGPAAEQYF	TGCGCCAGCAGCACCAGGGGGCCGGCGGCCGAGCAGTACTTC
TRBV19	TRBJ2-6	-	-	CASSIEGRVSGANVLTF	TGTGCCAGTAGTATAGAAGGGAGAGTCTCCGGGGCCAACGTCCTGACTTTC
TRBV6-5	TRBJ2-3	TRBD2	-	CASSVGLAVAHTQYF	TGTGCCAGCAGCGTGGGACTAGCGGTAGCCCATACGCAGTATTTT
TRBV19	TRBJ1-6	-	-	CASSQRGGNSPLHF	TGTGCCAGTAGCCAAAGGGGTGGGAATTCACCCCTCCACTTT
TRBV9	TRBJ2-2	TRBD1	-	CASSVGVDRGGLRRELFF	TGTGCCAGCAGCGTAGGAGTAGACAGGGGCGGTCTTCGTAGGGAGCTGTTTTTT
TRBV18	TRBJ1-1	-	-	CASSATRAGEAFF	TGTGCCAGCTCAGCTACACGTGCAGGCGAAGCTTTCTTT
TRBV27	TRBJ2-7	TRBD2	-	CASSPSAGGYEQYF	TGTGCCAGCAGTCCCTCAGCGGGAGGGTACGAGCAGTACTTC
TRBV5-4	TRBJ2-5	-	-	CASSPQGLGQETQYF	TGTGCCAGCAGCCCGCAGGGTCTCGGGCAAGAGACCCAGTACTTC
TRBV14	TRBJ1-1	-	-	CASSRPPRGSEAFF	TGTGCCAGCAGCCGCCCCCCGAGAGGCAGTGAAGCTTTCTTT
TRBV6-5	TRBJ2-5	-	once	CASSSGTLGGETQYF	TGTGCCAGCAGTTCCGGGACTCTGGGGGGAGAGACCCAGTACTTC
TRBV4-1	TRBJ2-2	TRBD2	-	CASSQAWGRADTGELFF	TGCGCCAGCAGCCAAGCATGGGGGAGGGCCGACACCGGGGAGCTGTTTTTT
TRBV25-1	TRBJ1-5	-	-	CASSVHSNNQPQHF	TGTGCCAGCAGTGTTCACAGCAACAATCAGCCCCAGCATTTT
TRBV7-7	TRBJ2-7	TRBD1	-	CASSRQGGEQYF	TGTGCTAGCAGTCGACAGGGTGGCGAGCAGTACTTC
TRBV27	TRBJ1-2	-	-	CASSPYSRGPYGYTF	TGTGCCAGCAGTCCTTATAGCAGGGGTCCCTATGGCTACACCTTC
TRBV28	TRBJ2-1	TRBD2	-	CASSLSQGLAGGAYNEQFF	TGTGCCAGCAGTTTATCGCAGGGGCTAGCGGGGGGGGCCTACAATGAGCAGTTCTTC
TRBV4-3	TRBJ2-2	-	-	CASSQESGVPPPGELFF	TGCGCCAGCAGCCAAGAATCAGGGGTTCCCCCCCCCGGGGAGCTGTTTTTT
TRBV4-3	TRBJ2-3	-	-	CASSQEWRLSTDTQYF	TGCGCCAGCAGCCAAGAGTGGAGACTCAGCACAGATACGCAGTATTTT
TRBV19	TRBJ1-5	-	-	CASSINEGRGNQPQHF	TGTGCCAGTAGTATAAATGAAGGGAGAGGGAATCAGCCCCAGCATTTT
TRBV2	TRBJ2-7	-	-	CASIPTLTYEQYF	TGTGCCAGCATCCCGACACTTACCTACGAGCAGTACTTC
TRBV29-1	TRBJ2-7	TRBD2	-	CSVIAGPTEQYF	TGCAGCGTTATAGCGGGTCCCACCGAGCAGTACTTC
TRBV30	TRBJ2-2	-	-	CAWIRANTGELFF	TGTGCCTGGATTCGGGCGAACACCGGGGAGCTGTTTTTT
TRBV5-1	TRBJ2-2	TRBD2	-	CASSVSTSGRTTGELFF	TGCGCCAGCAGCGTGTCGACTAGCGGGAGAACCACCGGGGAGCTGTTTTTT
TRBV4-1	TRBJ2-3	TRBD2	-	CASSQVPAGGVQYF	TGCGCCAGCAGCCAAGTCCCGGCGGGGGGCGTGCAGTATTTT
TRBV5-6	TRBJ2-5	-	-	CASSPGGPGETQYF	TGTGCCAGCAGCCCAGGGGGGCCTGGGGAGACCCAGTACTTC
TRBV5-4	TRBJ2-1	TRBD2	-	CASSMLSGGFSNEQFF	TGTGCCAGCAGCATGCTTAGCGGGGGTTTTTCCAATGAGCAGTTCTTC
TRBV7-2	TRBJ1-5	-	few	CASSLERYNQPQHF	TGTGCCAGCAGCTTAGAACGGTACAATCAGCCCCAGCATTTT
TRBV14	TRBJ1-2	-	-	CASSQDRSGSLLYGYTF	TGTGCCAGCAGCCAAGATCGGTCAGGGTCCCTCCTGTATGGCTACACCTTC
TRBV30	TRBJ2-3	TRBD2	-	CAGTSGSTDTQYF	TGTGCCGGTACTAGCGGATCAACAGATACGCAGTATTTT
TRBV7-2	TRBJ2-1	-	-	CASSLATLAGYNEQFF	TGTGCCAGCAGCTTAGCGACCCTAGCAGGTTACAATGAGCAGTTCTTC